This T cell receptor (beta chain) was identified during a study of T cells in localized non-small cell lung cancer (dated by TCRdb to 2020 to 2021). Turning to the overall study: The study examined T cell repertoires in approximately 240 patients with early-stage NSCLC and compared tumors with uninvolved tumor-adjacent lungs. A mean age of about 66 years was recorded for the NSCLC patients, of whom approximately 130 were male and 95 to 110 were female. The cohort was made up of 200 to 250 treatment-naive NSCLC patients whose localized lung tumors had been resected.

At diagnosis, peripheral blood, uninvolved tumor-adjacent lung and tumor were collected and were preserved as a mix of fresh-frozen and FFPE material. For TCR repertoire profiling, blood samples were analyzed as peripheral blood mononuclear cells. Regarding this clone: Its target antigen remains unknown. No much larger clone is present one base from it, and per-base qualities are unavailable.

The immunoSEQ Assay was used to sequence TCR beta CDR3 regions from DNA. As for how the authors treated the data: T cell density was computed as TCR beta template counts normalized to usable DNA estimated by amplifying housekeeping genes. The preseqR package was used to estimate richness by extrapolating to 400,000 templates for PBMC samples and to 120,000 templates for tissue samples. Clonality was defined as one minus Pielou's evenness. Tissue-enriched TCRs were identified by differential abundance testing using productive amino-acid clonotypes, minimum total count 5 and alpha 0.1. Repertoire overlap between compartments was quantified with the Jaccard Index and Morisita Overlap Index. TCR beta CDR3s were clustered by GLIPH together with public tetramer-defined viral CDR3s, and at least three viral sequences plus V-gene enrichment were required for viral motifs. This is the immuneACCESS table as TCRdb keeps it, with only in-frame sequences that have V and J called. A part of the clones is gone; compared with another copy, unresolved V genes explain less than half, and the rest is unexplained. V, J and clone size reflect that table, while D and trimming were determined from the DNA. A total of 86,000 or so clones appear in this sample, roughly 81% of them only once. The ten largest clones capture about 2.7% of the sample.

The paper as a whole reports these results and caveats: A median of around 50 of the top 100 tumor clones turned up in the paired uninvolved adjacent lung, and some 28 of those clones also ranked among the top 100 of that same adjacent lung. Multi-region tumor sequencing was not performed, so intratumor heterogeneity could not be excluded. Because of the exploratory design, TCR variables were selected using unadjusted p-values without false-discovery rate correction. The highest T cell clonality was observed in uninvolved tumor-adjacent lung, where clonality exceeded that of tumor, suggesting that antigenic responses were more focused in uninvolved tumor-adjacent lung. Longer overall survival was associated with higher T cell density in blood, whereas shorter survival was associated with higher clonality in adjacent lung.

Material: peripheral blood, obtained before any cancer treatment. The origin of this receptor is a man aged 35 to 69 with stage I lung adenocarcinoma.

For the CDR3, the sequence is CASSPKGARGLEKLFF. The nucleotide sequence is given as TGTGCCAGCAGCCCTAAGGGGGCCAGGGGGCTTGAAAAACTGTTTTTT. The V gene is TRBV7-9 and the J gene is TRBJ1-4, with 8 central nucleotides matching TRBD1. As encoded in the germline V gene (reference sequence), CDR1 is SEHNR while CDR2 is FQNEAQ. For this chain, trimming is 5 bases at the V end and 7 bases at the J end, and the number of junction bases without a gene match is 12. The CDR3 holds 16 amino acids from the cysteine to the phenylalanine. Only the CDR3 region is kept as DNA, spanning 48 bases read in frame from base 1.